This TCR beta chain was obtained from a study of T cells in Graves' hyperthyroidism and ophthalmopathy. With 0 bases removed from V and 3 bases from J, the gap between germline ends came to 9 bases. The CDR3 totals 14 residues. From germline, CDR1 is SGHDT and CDR2 YYEEEE. At least ten counts were recorded for this clonotype. Amplification of TCR beta CDR3 regions was performed using RNA transcripts as template. When the TCR CDR3 underwent first-round RT-PCR, the HTBI primer set was used. TCRdb re-derived calls from the multiplex PCR reads in MiXCR, one entry per CDR3 protein. This table holds about 380,000 distinct CDR3 sequences, roughly 15% found once.

The clonotype was recovered from a young woman with Graves' ophthalmopathy. Material: blood. The V and J genes are TRBV5-6 and TRBJ1-1; D unclear. The CDR3 DNA follows: TGTGCCAGCAGCTTGGAATTGGGTCACACTGAAGCTTTCTTT. It is translated as CASSLELGHTEAFF.